Below, one T cell receptor beta chain is given with its context. As yet, its antigen is unknown. PCR was performed a second time for about 7 to 11 cycles using a sample-barcoded 5' primer and a J-beta primer mix. TCRdb independently ran MiXCR on the 5' RACE reads; one entry per CDR3 protein. The profile shows 720,000 or so distinct CDR3 sequences, 40% to 50% of them singletons. The data originate from a study of blood T cells in healthy people across ages. Notes on the study in general: Unknown donor CMV status possibly confounded expanded clonotype changes.

Germline CDR1 DFQATT, CDR2 SNEGSKA (reference sequence). Trimming stripped 5 bases from V and 4 bases from J, with 14 bases between. The CDR3 is 13 amino acids. The receptor comes from a man older than 75 in good health. Input material: blood. The genes are TRBV20-1 and TRBJ1-2, with D perhaps TRBD1 (6 bases). The CDR3 DNA reads as TGCAGTGCTTCCCGGACAGACCTCTATGGCTACACCTTC. It specifies CSASRTDLYGYTF.